This T cell receptor beta chain was captured by sequencing in a study of blood T cell repertoires in COVID-19. Across the whole study: Acute and convalescent COVID-19 specimens originated in the United States, Italy and Spain.

Original analysis: Estimated nucleated cell counts came from reference gene primer amplification. Sequencing was performed with immunoSEQ multiplex PCR; in TCRdb, only in-frame clones are kept and a portion is missing. Clone size and the V and J calls come from that table; the DNA yielded D and trimming. The table lists 50,000 to 75,000 clones, around 93% of them singletons. The V end was cut by 2 bases, the J end by 0 bases, with 17 bases between. CDR1 is MNHEY and CDR2 is SVGEGT in the germline V gene. The CDR3 is 18 amino acids. This chain links TRBV6-2 or TRBV6-3 with TRBJ1-5; D unresolved. The sample consisted of peripheral blood. The sequence was obtained from a man aged 50 to 59 with active COVID-19. The CDR3 protein is CASSYPGFAVDSNQPQHF. The CDR3 bases are TGTGCCAGCAGTTACCCGGGGTTTGCAGTCGATAGCAATCAGCCCCAGCATTTT.